The rows below give T cell receptor beta chains drawn from one sample of a study of cytomegalovirus exposure and HLA in healthy donors. This table comes from immunoSEQ multiplex PCR, and its TCRdb copy is limited to in-frame clones, with some not included. Seen here are about 110,000 clones, 76% observed once, and the top ten hold roughly 13%. Sequencing was performed on PBMCs. Source of these receptors: a man aged 30 to 39 in good health and CMV-seropositive. Each CDR3 is given without its conserved first and last residue. D genes are given only for firm matches.

>TRBV30|TRBD1
AWSPLGQALHVTEAF
>TRBV4-1|TRBD1
ASSQNVPRTGNYGYT
>TRBV4-1|TRBD1
ASSQTRTGNTGELF
>TRBV9|TRBD2
ASSVVPAGAGDTQY
>TRBV19|TRBD1
ASQTGDLYGYT
>TRBV20-1|.
SAVHYEQY
>TRBV18|.
ASSPDQGLNTEAF
>TRBV4-1|.
ASSPRGVGTTGELF
>TRBV9|.
ASSVEVGGAGRFTEAF
>TRBV7-6|TRBD2
ASSPGTTRNTGELF
>TRBV6-5|.
ASTPVGGGAYEQY
>TRBV10-3|TRBD2
AIATGGVYEQY
>TRBV10-3|.
AIRSGGGNYEQY
>TRBV7-6|TRBD2
ASSSDAPSSGGLGWADTQY
>TRBV6-5|TRBD1
ASSYSWDRGTEAF
>TRBV19|.
ASSMLSETGAYEQY
>TRBV27|.
ASSLRGTGNTIY
>TRBV27|.
ASAYVGRAGNQPQH